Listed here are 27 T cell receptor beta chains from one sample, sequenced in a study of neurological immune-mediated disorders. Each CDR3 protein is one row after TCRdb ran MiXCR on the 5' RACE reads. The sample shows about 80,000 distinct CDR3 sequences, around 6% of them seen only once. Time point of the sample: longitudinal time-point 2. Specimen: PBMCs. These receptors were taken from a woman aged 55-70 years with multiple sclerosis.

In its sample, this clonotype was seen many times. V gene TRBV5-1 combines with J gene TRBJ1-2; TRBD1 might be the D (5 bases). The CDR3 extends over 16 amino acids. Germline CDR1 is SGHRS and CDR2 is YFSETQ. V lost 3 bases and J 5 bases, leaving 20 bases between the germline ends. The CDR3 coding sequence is TGCGCCAGCAGCTATCAAACCGGGACTGATTCTTATGGCTACACCTTC. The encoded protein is CASSYQTGTDSYGYTF.

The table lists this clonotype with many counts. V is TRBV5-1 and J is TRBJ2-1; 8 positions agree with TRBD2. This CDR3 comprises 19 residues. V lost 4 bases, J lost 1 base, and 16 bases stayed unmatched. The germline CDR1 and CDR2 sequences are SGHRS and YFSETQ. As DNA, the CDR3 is TGCGCCAGCAGCCTAGACAGGACACTAGCGGATCTTTCCTACAATGAGCAGTTCTTC. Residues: CASSLDRTLADLSYNEQFF.

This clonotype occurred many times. The CDR3 region is CSAAPGQGPSRRGFGQYF. The CDR3 DNA sequence: TGCAGTGCGGCGCCGGGACAGGGTCCTTCTCGGCGCGGGTTCGGGCAGTACTTC. J is TRBJ2-7 and V is TRBV20-1; 9 bases match TRBD1. This CDR3 comprises 18 residues. The V gene end was trimmed by 6 bases and the J gene end by 9 bases; junction bases not matched to a gene: 27. Germline-derived CDR1 and CDR2 are DFQATT and SNEGSKA (reference sequence).

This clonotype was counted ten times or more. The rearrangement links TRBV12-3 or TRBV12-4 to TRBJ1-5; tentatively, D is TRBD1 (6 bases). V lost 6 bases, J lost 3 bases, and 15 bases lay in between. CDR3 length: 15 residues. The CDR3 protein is CASRDGQLPNQPQHF. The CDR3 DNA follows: TGTGCCAGCAGGGACGGACAGCTTCCCAATCAGCCCCAGCATTTT.

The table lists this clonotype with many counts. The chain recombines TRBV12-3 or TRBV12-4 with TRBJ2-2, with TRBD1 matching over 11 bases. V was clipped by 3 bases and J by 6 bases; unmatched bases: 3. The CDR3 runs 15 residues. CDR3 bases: TGTGCCAGCAGTTTCCGGACAGGGGGCGCCGGGGAGCTGTTTTTT. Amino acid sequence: CASSFRTGGAGELFF.

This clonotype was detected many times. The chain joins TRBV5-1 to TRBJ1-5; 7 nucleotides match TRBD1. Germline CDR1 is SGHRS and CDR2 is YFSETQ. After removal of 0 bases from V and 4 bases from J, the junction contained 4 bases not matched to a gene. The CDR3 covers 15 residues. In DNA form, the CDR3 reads TGCGCCAGCAGCTTGGATGGGACAGCAAATCAGCCCCAGCATTTT. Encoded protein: CASSLDGTANQPQHF.

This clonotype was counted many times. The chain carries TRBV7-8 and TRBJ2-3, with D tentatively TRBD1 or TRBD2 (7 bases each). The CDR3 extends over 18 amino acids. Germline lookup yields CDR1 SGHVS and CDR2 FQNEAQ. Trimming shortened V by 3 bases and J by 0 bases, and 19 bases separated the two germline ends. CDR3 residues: CASSFKGQWTRSTDTQYF. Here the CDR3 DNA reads TGTGCCAGCAGCTTTAAGGGACAGTGGACTAGGAGCACAGATACGCAGTATTTT.

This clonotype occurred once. CDR3 nucleotide sequence: TGTGCCAGCTTAAAGGACACTGAAGCTTTCTTT. Encoded protein: CASLKDTEAFF. The chain links TRBV6-1 to TRBJ1-1; no clear D gene. CDR1 and CDR2 from the germline V gene are MNHNS and SASEGT. The CDR3 is 11 amino acids. Trimming took off 8 bases at V and 3 bases at J, with 7 bases between the two ends.

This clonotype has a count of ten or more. DNA for the CDR3: TGTGCCAGCAGCTTAGGGTGGGTTGGTGAAAAACTGTTTTTT. This gives the protein CASSLGWVGEKLFF. This rearrangement joins TRBV7-2 to TRBJ1-4; the D is unclear. V shed 1 base and J shed 7 bases, with 10 bases lying between them. The CDR3 is 14 amino acids. Germline V lookup: CDR1 SGHTA, CDR2 FQGNSA.

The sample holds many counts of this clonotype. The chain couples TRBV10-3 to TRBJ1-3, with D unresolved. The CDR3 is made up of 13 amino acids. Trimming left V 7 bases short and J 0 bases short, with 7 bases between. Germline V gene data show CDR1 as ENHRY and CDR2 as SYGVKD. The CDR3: CAITPSSGNTIYF. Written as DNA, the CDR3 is TGTGCCATCACTCCGAGCTCTGGAAACACCATATATTTT.

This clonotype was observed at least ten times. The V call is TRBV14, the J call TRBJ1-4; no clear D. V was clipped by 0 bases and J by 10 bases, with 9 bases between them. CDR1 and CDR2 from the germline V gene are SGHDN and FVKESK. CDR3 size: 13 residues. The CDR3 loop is CASSQDKGGKLFF. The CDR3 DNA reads TGTGCCAGCAGCCAAGATAAAGGTGGAAAACTGTTTTTT.

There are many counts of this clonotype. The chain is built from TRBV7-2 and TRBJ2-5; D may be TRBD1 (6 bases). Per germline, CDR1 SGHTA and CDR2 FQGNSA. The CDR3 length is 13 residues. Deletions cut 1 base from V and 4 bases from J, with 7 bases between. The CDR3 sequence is CASSLGGRETQYF. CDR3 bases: TGTGCCAGCAGCTTAGGGGGGCGAGAGACCCAGTACTTC. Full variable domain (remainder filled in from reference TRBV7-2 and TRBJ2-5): GAGVSQSPSNKVTEKGKDVELRCDPISGHTALYWYRQSLGQGLEFLIYFQGNSAPDKSGLPSDRFSAERTGGSVSTLTIQRTQQEDSAVYLCASSLGGRETQYFGPGTRLLVL.

The CDR3 nucleotides are TGTGCCAGCTCAACCCGGACGGAGAGGGTCTCCTACGAGCAGTACTTC. It yields the protein CASSTRTERVSYEQYF. J is TRBJ2-7 and V is TRBV18; weak D call: TRBD2 (5 bases). CDR1 is KGHSH and CDR2 is LQKENI in the germline V gene. The germline V and J ends were trimmed by 5 bases and 0 bases, with 17 bases remaining between them. The CDR3 contains 16 residues.

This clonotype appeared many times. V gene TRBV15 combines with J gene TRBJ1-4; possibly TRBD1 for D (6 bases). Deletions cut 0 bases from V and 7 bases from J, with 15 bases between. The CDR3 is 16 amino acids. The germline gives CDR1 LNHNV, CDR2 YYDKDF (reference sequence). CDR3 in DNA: TGTGCCACCAGCAGAGATCTAATGACAGGTTCTGAAAAACTGTTTTTT. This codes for CATSRDLMTGSEKLFF.

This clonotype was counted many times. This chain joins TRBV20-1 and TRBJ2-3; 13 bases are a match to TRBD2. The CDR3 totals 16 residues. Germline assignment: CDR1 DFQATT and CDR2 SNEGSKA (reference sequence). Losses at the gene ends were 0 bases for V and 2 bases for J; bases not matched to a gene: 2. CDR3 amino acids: CSARELAGGHTDTQYF. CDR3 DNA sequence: TGCAGTGCTAGAGAACTAGCGGGGGGGCACACAGATACGCAGTATTTT.

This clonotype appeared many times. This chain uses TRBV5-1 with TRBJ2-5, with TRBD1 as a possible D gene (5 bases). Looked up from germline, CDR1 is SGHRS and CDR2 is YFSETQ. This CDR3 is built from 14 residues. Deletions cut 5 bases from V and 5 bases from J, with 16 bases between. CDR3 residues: CASRQQGSVETQYF. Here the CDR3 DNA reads TGCGCCAGCAGGCAGCAGGGTTCGGTCGAGACCCAGTACTTC.

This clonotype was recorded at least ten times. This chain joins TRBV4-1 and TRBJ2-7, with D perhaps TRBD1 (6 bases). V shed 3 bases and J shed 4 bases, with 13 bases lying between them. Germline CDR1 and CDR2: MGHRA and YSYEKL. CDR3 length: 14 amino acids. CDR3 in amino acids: CASSHTGQRYEQYF. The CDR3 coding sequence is TGCGCCAGCAGCCACACGGGACAAAGATACGAGCAGTACTTC.

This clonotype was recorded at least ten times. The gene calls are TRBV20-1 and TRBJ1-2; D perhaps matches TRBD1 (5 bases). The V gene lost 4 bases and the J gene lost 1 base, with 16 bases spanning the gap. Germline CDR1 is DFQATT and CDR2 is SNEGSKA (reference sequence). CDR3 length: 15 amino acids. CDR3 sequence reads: CSANPLAGNNYGYTF. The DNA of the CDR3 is TGCAGTGCTAACCCCTTGGCAGGGAATAACTATGGCTACACCTTC.

CDR3 in amino acids: CASSQQDREAFF. The CDR3 DNA sequence: TGTGCCAGCAGCCAACAGGACAGGGAAGCTTTCTTT. The V call is TRBV7-9, the J call TRBJ1-1; 7 bases are shared with TRBD1. The junction had 5 bases not matched to a gene; V was cut back by 5 bases and J by 8 bases. This CDR3 contains 12 residues. Germline lookup yields CDR1 SEHNR and CDR2 FQNEAQ (reference sequence).

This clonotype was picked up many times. DNA of the CDR3: TGTGCCAGCAGCTCGGAACAGCACAATGAGCAGTTCTTC. As protein: CASSSEQHNEQFF. The chain joins TRBV7-2 to TRBJ2-1, with D hard to call. Germline CDR1 SGHTA, CDR2 FQGNSA. V was trimmed by 4 bases and J by 5 bases, leaving 9 bases between them. This CDR3 comprises 13 residues.

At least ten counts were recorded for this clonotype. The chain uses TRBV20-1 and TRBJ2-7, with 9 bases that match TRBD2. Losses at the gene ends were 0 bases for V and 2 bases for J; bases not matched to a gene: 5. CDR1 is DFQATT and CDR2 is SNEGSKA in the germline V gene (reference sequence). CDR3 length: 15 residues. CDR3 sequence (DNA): TGCAGTGCTAGAGATGCCCTAGCGGGGCCCTACGAGCAGTACTTC. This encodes CSARDALAGPYEQYF.

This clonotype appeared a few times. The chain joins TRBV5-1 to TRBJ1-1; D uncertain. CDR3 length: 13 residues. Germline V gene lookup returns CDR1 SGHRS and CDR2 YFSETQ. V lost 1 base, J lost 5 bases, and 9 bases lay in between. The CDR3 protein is CASSLSFQTEAFF. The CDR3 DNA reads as TGCGCCAGCAGCTTGTCTTTCCAAACTGAAGCTTTCTTT.

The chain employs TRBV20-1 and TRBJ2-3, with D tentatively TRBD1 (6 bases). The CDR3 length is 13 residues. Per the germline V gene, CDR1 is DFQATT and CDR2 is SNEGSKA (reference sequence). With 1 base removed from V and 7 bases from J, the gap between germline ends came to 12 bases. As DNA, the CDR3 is TGCAGTGCTAGAGCTTCAGGGGAAAATACGCAGTATTTT. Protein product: CSARASGENTQYF.

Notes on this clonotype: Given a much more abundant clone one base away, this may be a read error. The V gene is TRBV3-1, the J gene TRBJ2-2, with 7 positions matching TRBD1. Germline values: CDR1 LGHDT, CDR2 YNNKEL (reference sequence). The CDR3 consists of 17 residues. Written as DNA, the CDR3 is TGTGCCAGCAGAGAAAATCCTGCAGGGGGACACACCAGGGAGCTGTTTTTT. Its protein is CASRENPAGGHTRELFF.

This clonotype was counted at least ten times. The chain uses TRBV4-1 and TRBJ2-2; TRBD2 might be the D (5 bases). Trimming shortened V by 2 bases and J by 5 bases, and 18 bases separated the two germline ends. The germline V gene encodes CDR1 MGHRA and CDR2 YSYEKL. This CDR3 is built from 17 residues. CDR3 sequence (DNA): TGCGCCAGCAGCCAACAAACACCAATGGGAGAGACCGGGGAGCTGTTTTTT. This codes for CASSQQTPMGETGELFF.

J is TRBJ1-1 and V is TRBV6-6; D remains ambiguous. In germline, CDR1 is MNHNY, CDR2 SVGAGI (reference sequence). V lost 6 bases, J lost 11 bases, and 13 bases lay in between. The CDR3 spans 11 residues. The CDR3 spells CASRETVHAFF. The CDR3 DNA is TGTGCCAGCAGGGAAACGGTGCACGCTTTCTTT.

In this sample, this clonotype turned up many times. The CDR3 reads CASSPGTTDYGYTF. CDR3 coding DNA: TGTGCCAGCTCACCAGGCACGACAGACTATGGCTACACCTTC. The chain carries TRBV18 and TRBJ1-2; TRBD1 might be the D (5 bases). V lost 2 bases and J 3 bases, leaving 10 bases between the germline ends. CDR3 length: 14 amino acids. The germline V gene has CDR1 KGHSH and CDR2 LQKENI.